The 8 T cell receptor beta chains given below trace back to one sample, sequenced in a study of T cells in Graves' hyperthyroidism and ophthalmopathy. Template material for amplifying TCR beta CDR3 regions consisted of RNA transcripts. Carried out on the TCR CDR3, a first-round RT-PCR used the HTBI primer set. TCRdb itself ran the multiplex PCR reads through MiXCR, one entry per CDR3 protein. Altogether 400,000 to 500,000 distinct CDR3 sequences are present, about 15% being singletons, with the ten largest covering about 12%. Sequencing was carried out using blood. The receptors derive from a young man with Graves' ophthalmopathy.

At least ten counts were recorded for this clonotype. The rearrangement uses TRBV20-1 and TRBJ1-2; D gene uncertain. Germline loops: CDR1 DFQATT, CDR2 SNEGSKA (reference sequence). Trimming left V 5 bases short and J 0 bases short, with 10 bases between. CDR3 length: 13 amino acids. CDR3 DNA: TGCAGTGCTGCCGCTCGGTCTAACTATGGCTACACCTTC. Translating it yields CSAAARSNYGYTF.

This clonotype was detected ten times or more. The CDR3 DNA is TGTGCCAGCAGTACAGCGGGACTAGCGGACCAAGAGACCCAGTACTTC. This translates into CASSTAGLADQETQYF. This chain links TRBV28 with TRBJ2-5, with 11 bases that match TRBD2. This CDR3 has 16 residues. The trim removed 5 bases at V and 0 bases at J, leaving 5 bases unmatched. CDR1 and CDR2 (germline): MDHEN, SYDVKM.

This clonotype was observed many times. This chain uses TRBV6-6 with TRBJ2-1, with D maybe TRBD1 (7 bases). The ends were cut back, 0 bases at V and 4 bases at J, with 10 bases in the middle. The CDR3 contains 15 residues. Germline V lookup: CDR1 MNHNY, CDR2 SVGAGI (reference sequence). The CDR3 loop is CASSYSAGGYNEQFF. DNA for the CDR3: TGTGCCAGCAGTTACTCGGCAGGGGGGTACAATGAGCAGTTCTTC.

With regard to this clonotype: This may be a read error: a much more frequent sequence differs by one nucleotide. The conserved phenylalanine or tryptophan is not found at the CDR3 terminus, so this likely reflects a read error. The rearrangement links TRBV29-1 to TRBJ2-3; 9 bases map to TRBD2. The CDR3 length is 15 residues. Trimming took 7 bases from V and 2 from J; bases not matched to a gene: 10. Germline lookup yields CDR1 SQVTM and CDR2 ANQGSEA. In DNA form, the CDR3 reads TGCAGCGCGTGGGGGGGGACTAGCTCCACAGATACGCAGTATCTT. It codes for CSAWGGTSSTDTQYL.

This clonotype has only a few counts. V is TRBV4-1 and J is TRBJ1-3; D perhaps matches TRBD1 (5 bases). Between the trimmed V and J ends, which lost 0 bases and 3 bases, there was a span of 12 bases. Germline values: CDR1 MGHRA, CDR2 YSYEKL. The CDR3 spans 16 residues. The CDR3 DNA sequence: TGCGCCAGCAGCCAAGATGGAGGGGCCCGTGGAAACACCATATATTTT. The encoded protein is CASSQDGGARGNTIYF.

At least ten counts were recorded for this clonotype. V is TRBV20-1 and J is TRBJ1-2; D gene uncertain. Germline lookup yields CDR1 DFQATT and CDR2 SNEGSKA (reference sequence). The CDR3 spans 12 residues. The V gene lost 1 base and the J gene lost 9 bases, with 12 bases spanning the gap. The CDR3 DNA sequence: TGCAGTGCTAGAGGGGCCACTACGCGCTACACCTTC. It is translated as CSARGATTRYTF.

There are many counts of this clonotype. The chain recombines TRBV6-1 with TRBJ1-1, with D unclear. The germline CDR1 and CDR2 sequences are MNHNS and SASEGT. This CDR3 has 14 residues. Trimming removed 6 bases from V and 0 bases from J, with 11 bases in between. The DNA for the CDR3 is TGTGCCAGCAGCTACAGCCACATGAACACTGAAGCTTTCTTT. This encodes CASSYSHMNTEAFF.

This clonotype came up a few times. This chain uses TRBV20-1 with TRBJ2-2; TRBD2 agrees at 8 bases. The junction had 6 bases not matched to a gene; V was cut back by 5 bases and J by 1 base. Germline V lookup: CDR1 DFQATT, CDR2 SNEGSKA (reference sequence). The CDR3 has 15 amino acids. CDR3 nucleotide sequence: TGCAGTGCTCGGGCGGGAGGAGGGAACACCGGGGAGCTGTTTTTT. It specifies CSARAGGGNTGELFF.